The source of this TCR beta chain is a study of blood T cell repertoires in COVID-19. Study-wide background: COVID-19 samples collected from the United States, Italy and Spain covered acute and convalescent phases. In each case, the material was cDNA or gDNA derived from T cells, B-cell-depleted T cells, or PBMCs.

Authors' methods: Nucleated cell number was recorded as an estimate derived from reference gene primer amplification. Using immunoSEQ multiplex PCR, the repertoire was profiled, and TCRdb retains in-frame clones only, with some absent. The D gene and trimming were derived from the DNA, and the V and J assignments and clone size from that table. This sample yields 65,000 to 75,000 clones, of which roughly 77% are seen a single time; less than 20% belongs to the top ten. The CDR3 extends over 15 amino acids. V was clipped by 8 bases and J by 4 bases, with 15 bases between them. Per the germline V gene, CDR1 is SNHLY and CDR2 is FYNNEI.

The sample comprised peripheral blood. The origin of this receptor is an elderly man with acute or convalescent COVID-19. The rearrangement uses TRBV2 and TRBJ2-6, with TRBD1 as a possible D gene (5 bases). The CDR3 loop is CASAEMGQGANVLTF. The CDR3 nucleotides read TGTGCCAGCGCGGAGATGGGGCAAGGGGCCAACGTCCTGACTTTC.